These T cell receptor beta chains were read from a single sample in a study of T cell changes during pregnancy in multiple sclerosis. Libraries were prepared by immunoSEQ multiplex PCR; TCRdb keeps only in-frame clonotypes and omits some of them. The data contain 69,000 or so clones, approximately 92% of them singletons. The starting material was peripheral blood, obtained in the third trimester of pregnancy. Source of these receptors: a female donor in good health, enrolled as a control in a pregnancy study. CDR3s include the opening cysteine and the closing phenylalanine or tryptophan. The order of the fields is clone size, D gene, V gene, J gene, CDR3 DNA, CDR3 protein. The D gene is left open where the match is weak. A clone size is listed for some rows: how often the clone was seen (once, few, many), or a class if it is expanded.

.	.	TRBV7-3	TRBJ1-2	TGTGCCAGCAGCTTAGGCAGTGAAAACTATGGCTACACCTTC	CASSLGSENYGYTF
.	.	TRBV7-2	TRBJ2-2	TGTGCCAGCAGCTTAGCGCTAGAACCCGGGGAGCTGTTTTTT	CASSLALEPGELFF
.	TRBD2	TRBV4-3	TRBJ2-1	TGCGCCAGCAGCCAGGGAAGTAGCGGGAGGGCGGCCTACAATGAGCAGTTCTTC	CASSQGSSGRAAYNEQFF
.	.	TRBV6-5	TRBJ1-1	TGTGCCAGCAGAGGCCGGGGGGCAGCTTTCTTT	CASRGRGAAFF
once	TRBD1	TRBV11-3	TRBJ2-2	TGTGCCAGCAGTTACGGATCCGGGACAGGGGAACTGGAGCTGTTTTTT	CASSYGSGTGELELFF
.	TRBD1	TRBV10-3	TRBJ2-1	TGTGCCACGAAAACAGGGGGCGTGCTCGGGAGCTCCTACAATGAGCAGTTCTTC	CATKTGGVLGSSYNEQFF
once	TRBD1	TRBV27	TRBJ1-2	TGTGCCAGCAGTCCTCGGACAGGCTATGGCTACACCTTC	CASSPRTGYGYTF
.	.	TRBV5-4	TRBJ2-7	TGTGCCAGCAGCTCCCTAGCGAACTACGAGCAGTACTTC	CASSSLANYEQYF
.	.	TRBV28	TRBJ2-5	TGTGCCAGCAGTCCCGCCGATAGCCAGACCAAGAAAACCCAGTACTTC	CASSPADSQTKKTQYF
.	.	TRBV7-3	TRBJ2-2	TGTGCCAGCAGCTCGGGACTGGGGGACACCGGGGAGCTGTTTTTT	CASSSGLGDTGELFF
.	.	TRBV18	TRBJ1-4	TGTGCCAGCTCACCACGAGGCCCCTCCCAAGTTAATGAAAAACTGTTTTTT	CASSPRGPSQVNEKLFF
.	.	TRBV11-2	TRBJ1-2	TGTGCCAGCAGCTTATCGGTGGTAGCTAACTATGGCTACACCTTC	CASSLSVVANYGYTF
.	.	TRBV30	TRBJ1-6	TGTGCCTGGAGTGGTGGGCGAAGACCCCTCCACTTT	CAWSGGRRPLHF
.	TRBD1	TRBV6-5	TRBJ2-1	TGTGCCAGCAGTAACCGCTGGGACAGCCTGCCCGTCTTC	CASSNRWDSLPVF
.	.	TRBV19	TRBJ2-7	TGTGCCAGTAGTGGGCAGGGGGGCGCATTCTACGAGCAGTACTTC	CASSGQGGAFYEQYF
.	TRBD2	TRBV27	TRBJ2-3	TGTGCCAGCAGTTTCGGTGTGGGGGGGAGCACAGATACGCAGTATTTT	CASSFGVGGSTDTQYF
.	TRBD1	TRBV7-8	TRBJ2-7	TGTGCCAGCAGCTCACGGACAGGTTGGGACGAGCAGTACTTC	CASSSRTGWDEQYF
.	.	TRBV7-7	TRBJ2-1	TGTGCTAGCAGCCAAGGGACTTCCTCCTACAATGAGCAGTTCTTC	CASSQGTSSYNEQFF
.	.	TRBV28	TRBJ1-5	TGTGCCAGCACCAACATATATAATCAGCCCCAGCATTTT	CASTNIYNQPQHF
.	TRBD1	TRBV18	TRBJ2-7	TGTGCCAGCTCACCACCGGGACAGTCCTACGAGCAGTACTTC	CASSPPGQSYEQYF
.	.	TRBV28	TRBJ2-7	TGTGCCAGCAGTCAGCAGGGAAGATACGAGCAGTACTTC	CASSQQGRYEQYF
.	.	TRBV12-1	TRBJ2-7	TGTGCCAGCAGCTTTTTGCGGCGGAGATACGAGCAGTACTTC	CASSFLRRRYEQYF
.	TRBD2	TRBV7-9	TRBJ2-3	TGTGCCAGCAGCCCTTGGACTAGCGGGAGAAGGGGGGATACGCAGTATTTT	CASSPWTSGRRGDTQYF
.	TRBD1	TRBV19	TRBJ2-6	TGTGCCAGTAGTCCCTTTCTGGGGACAGGGTTCTCTGGGGCCAACGTCCTGACTTTC	CASSPFLGTGFSGANVLTF
.	.	TRBV6-6	TRBJ1-4	TGTGCCAGCAGTTCCTCCGGTTCTAATGAAAAACTGTTTTTT	CASSSSGSNEKLFF
.	.	TRBV6-5	TRBJ1-1	TGTGCCAGCAGTTACTGGCGGGATACTGAAGCTTTCTTT	CASSYWRDTEAFF
.	.	TRBV9	TRBJ1-1	TGTGCCAGCAGCCCCGACCCGCTCGTCAGGGCGGCTGAAGCTTTCTTT	CASSPDPLVRAAEAFF
.	.	TRBV2	TRBJ1-1	TGTGCCAGCAGTGAAAGCAGGGGAGTTGGCACTGAAGCTTTCTTT	CASSESRGVGTEAFF
once	TRBD1	TRBV7-2	TRBJ2-7	TGTGCCAGCCGACCGCTCGGGACAGGATCCCCGGAGCAGTACTTC	CASRPLGTGSPEQYF
.	.	TRBV4-1	TRBJ1-2	TGCGCCAGCAGCCATTTAGGGGGAGCTAACTATGGCTACACCTTC	CASSHLGGANYGYTF
.	TRBD2	TRBV11-2	TRBJ2-1	TGTGCCAGCAGCTTGGGACTAAACAATGAGCAGTTCTTC	CASSLGLNNEQFF
once	.	TRBV10-3	TRBJ1-4	TGTGCCATCAGTGATGGGACATCGAATGAAAAACTGTTTTTT	CAISDGTSNEKLFF
.	TRBD2	TRBV11-2	TRBJ2-1	TGTGCCAGCAGCGACGGACTAGGCTCCTACAATGAGCAGTTCTTC	CASSDGLGSYNEQFF
few	.	TRBV2	TRBJ2-5	TGTGCCAGCAGTGTTCGGAGCGGAGTCCAAGAGACCCAGTACTTC	CASSVRSGVQETQYF
.	.	TRBV7-2	TRBJ1-1	TGTGCCAGCAGCTTACCGCCACGGGGGGGAAAGACTGAAGCTTTCTTT	CASSLPPRGGKTEAFF
.	.	TRBV10-3	TRBJ1-4	TGTGCCATCAGTGACCTCGGGGTTGGTACTAATGAAAAACTGTTTTTT	CAISDLGVGTNEKLFF
.	TRBD2	TRBV6-6	TRBJ2-5	TGTGCCAGCAGTGCCGGACTAGCGGGTGTGGGGACCCAGTACTTC	CASSAGLAGVGTQYF